This passage covers 5 T cell receptor beta chains from one sample sequenced in a study of cytomegalovirus exposure and HLA in healthy donors. Clones were sequenced by immunoSEQ multiplex PCR, and TCRdb holds only the in-frame ones, with some missing. The profile shows roughly 120,000 clones, about 85% of them singletons. The sample taken for sequencing was PBMCs. Source of these receptors: a woman aged 25 to 39 in good health and CMV-seronegative.

This rearrangement joins TRBV7-2 to TRBJ1-2; D possibly corresponds to TRBD1 (5 bases). V lost 2 bases and J lost 3, with 13 bases in between. Germline CDR1 SGHTA, CDR2 FQGNSA. The CDR3 length is 15 residues. In DNA, the CDR3 is TGTGCCAGCAGCTTATCGTGGGGCGCAGACTATGGCTACACCTTC. Translation gives CASSLSWGADYGYTF.

This clone occurred a few times. CDR3: CASSLVGGSINYGYTF. The CDR3 nucleotides are TGTGCCAGCAGTTTAGTTGGAGGGTCCATAAACTATGGCTACACCTTC. The chain employs TRBV27 and TRBJ1-2; D not resolved. The CDR3 has 16 residues. V was shortened by 2 bases and J by 2 bases, with 15 bases between the two germline ends. Germline V gene data show CDR1 as MNHEY and CDR2 as SMNVEV (reference sequence).

The chain is built from TRBV5-1 and TRBJ2-5, with TRBD1 matching 8 bases. Germline V gene lookup returns CDR1 SGHRS and CDR2 YFSETQ. The CDR3 extends over 14 amino acids. V shed 4 bases, J shed 2 bases, and the junction held 4 bases outside the gene matches. The chain's CDR3 is CASSQGQGQETQYF. The CDR3 DNA reads TGCGCCAGCAGCCAAGGACAGGGACAAGAGACCCAGTACTTC.

This rearrangement joins TRBV5-4 to TRBJ1-1, with no clear D. Trimming shortened V by 4 bases and J by 1 base, and 14 bases separated the two germline ends. CDR1 and CDR2 (germline): SGHNT, YYREEE (reference sequence). The CDR3 has 15 amino acids. The CDR3 region has the DNA TGTGCCAGCAGCCCGGACCTCCGGGGGAACACTGAAGCTTTCTTT. It codes for CASSPDLRGNTEAFF.

As to this clone: The junction departs from the called germline gene at one end, perhaps through a read error. The chain employs TRBV4-1 and TRBJ1-4, with 8 bases that match TRBD1. Per germline, CDR1 MGHRA and CDR2 YSYEKL. The CDR3 extends over 17 amino acids. The CDR3 here is CASSQVAGQGTKEKLFF. The CDR3, as DNA: TGCGCCAGCAGCCAAGTCGCCGGACAGGGCACTAAGGAAAAACTGTTTTTT.